The 23 T cell receptor beta chains given below trace back to one sample, sequenced in a study of T cell responses to AZD1222 COVID-19 vaccine. Measured with immunoSEQ multiplex PCR; TCRdb has only the in-frame clones, and not every one. The sample consists of some 170,000 clones, around 90% of them appearing once. Material: peripheral blood, obtained on day 0 of MenACWY control vaccination. The origin of the receptors is an adult in good health.

The CDR3 region is CASSPQGVPGGEQYF. The CDR3 DNA sequence: TGTGCCAGCAGCCCACAGGGGGTCCCGGGAGGAGAGCAGTACTTC. The V gene is TRBV3-1 (or the pseudogene TRBV3-2), the J gene TRBJ2-7; maybe TRBD1 (8 bases). CDR1 and CDR2 (germline): LGHDT, YNNKEL (reference sequence). This CDR3 comprises 15 residues. V was trimmed by 4 bases and J by 7 bases, leaving 20 bases between them.

This clone was seen only a few times. The J gene is TRBJ1-1, the V gene TRBV4-1; D is undetermined. The CDR3 sequence is 19 residues long. Between the trimmed V and J ends, which lost 0 bases and 3 bases, there was a span of 23 bases. The germline V gene has CDR1 MGHRA and CDR2 YSYEKL. The CDR3 sequence is CASSQEDMLMAVGDTEAFF. CDR3 coding DNA: TGCGCCAGCAGCCAAGAGGATATGTTGATGGCGGTCGGGGACACTGAAGCTTTCTTT.

The gene calls are TRBV6-2 or TRBV6-3 and TRBJ1-2; D may be TRBD1 (5 bases). The V end was cut by 4 bases, the J end by 4 bases, with 10 bases between. From germline, CDR1 is MNHEY and CDR2 SVGEGT. The CDR3 length is 13 residues. The CDR3, as DNA: TGTGCCAGCAGTTGGGCCAGGGCCTATGGCTACACCTTC. This translates into CASSWARAYGYTF.

The chain combines TRBV7-9 with TRBJ2-3; D unclear. V was pared by 5 bases and J by 2 bases, with 11 bases between. The germline V gene encodes CDR1 SEHNR and CDR2 FQNEAQ (reference sequence). The CDR3 runs 14 residues. As DNA, the CDR3 is TGTGCCAGCAGCCAATGGACGGACACAGATACGCAGTATTTT. Encoded protein: CASSQWTDTDTQYF.

The J gene is TRBJ2-1, the V gene TRBV7-3; 7 nucleotides match TRBD2. The CDR3 consists of 16 residues. The germline V gene has CDR1 SGHTA and CDR2 FQGTGA. The ends lost 3 bases at V and 4 bases at J; junction bases unmatched: 9. The CDR3: CASSFFSGSDYNEQFF. The CDR3 DNA sequence: TGTGCCAGCAGCTTCTTTAGCGGGTCGGATTACAATGAGCAGTTCTTC.

The rearrangement joins TRBV25-1 to TRBJ1-6, with 7 bases matching TRBD1. The CDR3 contains 18 residues. Germline CDR1 is MGHDK and CDR2 is SYGVNS. With 2 bases clipped from V and 7 bases from J, the junction kept 14 bases outside the gene matches. In DNA, the CDR3 is TGTGCCAGCAGTGAACCCGGACTTAGACAGGGAGGCAATTCACCCCTCCACTTT. It encodes CASSEPGLRQGGNSPLHF.

This chain links TRBV6-5 with TRBJ2-7; D is possibly TRBD1 or TRBD2 (5 bases each). Trimming shortened V by 3 bases and J by 7 bases, and 7 bases separated the two germline ends. The CDR3 has 11 residues. Germline values: CDR1 MNHEY, CDR2 SVGAGI. CDR3 in amino acids: CASSYGGEQYF. As DNA, the CDR3 is TGTGCCAGCAGTTATGGGGGTGAGCAGTACTTC.

The gene calls are TRBV28 and TRBJ1-5; TRBD1 aligns across 8 bases. Losses at the gene ends were 6 bases for V and 5 bases for J; bases not matched to a gene: 6. The CDR3 spans 14 residues. Per germline, CDR1 MDHEN and CDR2 SYDVKM. CDR3 amino acids: CASRHPTGDQPQHF. DNA for the CDR3: TGTGCCAGCAGACATCCGACAGGGGATCAGCCCCAGCATTTT.

The chain is built from TRBV14 and TRBJ2-5, with D uncertain. Germline CDR1 and CDR2: SGHDN and FVKESK. CDR3 size: 16 residues. V shed 1 base and J shed 5 bases, with 17 bases lying between them. CDR3 residues: CASSQGNTVSGETQYF. In nucleotides, the CDR3 is TGTGCCAGCAGCCAAGGAAACACTGTGTCTGGGGAGACCCAGTACTTC.

This chain joins TRBV10-1 and TRBJ2-5; the D call may be TRBD1 or TRBD2 (5 bases each). Germline V gene sequence: CDR1 WNHNN, CDR2 SYGVQD (reference sequence). V lost 1 base and J 8 bases, leaving 11 bases between the germline ends. The length of the CDR3 is 13 residues. CDR3 in DNA: TGCGCCAGCAGTGAGTGGGGGATCGGTACCCAGTACTTC. Its protein is CASSEWGIGTQYF.

This clone was counted once. This chain uses TRBV5-6 with TRBJ2-7; D may be TRBD2 (5 bases). CDR1 and CDR2 (germline): SGHDT, YYEEEE. V shed 1 base and J shed 9 bases, with 17 bases lying between them. This CDR3 is 14 amino acids long. CDR3 sequence (DNA): TGTGCCAGCAGCTTGCTCAGCGGAGTAAGGACGCAGTACTTC. This codes for CASSLLSGVRTQYF.

The count of this clone is one. The CDR3 loop is CASSPQEGQGYGYTF. The DNA of the CDR3 is TGTGCCAGCAGCCCCCAGGAGGGACAGGGTTATGGCTACACCTTC. The rearrangement uses TRBV7-2 and TRBJ1-2; 9 positions match TRBD1. The CDR3 is 15 amino acids. J lost 5 bases, V lost 5 bases, and 9 bases had no gene match. The germline V gene has CDR1 SGHTA and CDR2 FQGNSA.

The gene calls are TRBV28 and TRBJ1-4; a weak D match, TRBD1 (5 bases). Germline CDR1 and CDR2: MDHEN and SYDVKM. Trimming cost V 6 bases and J 4 bases, with 12 bases left between them. This CDR3 contains 14 residues. The CDR3 loop is CASSLGGYNEKLFF. CDR3 bases: TGTGCCAGCAGCCTGGGGGGTTATAATGAAAAACTGTTTTTT.

The CDR3, as DNA: TGTGCCAGCAGCCCAGGGTTCGGTCAGCCCCAGCATTTT. This sequence encodes CASSPGFGQPQHF. The chain carries TRBV14 and TRBJ1-5, with a tentative D call TRBD1 (5 bases). This CDR3 contains 13 residues. CDR1 and CDR2 (germline): SGHDN, FVKESK. Trimming shortened V by 4 bases and J by 6 bases, and 10 bases separated the two germline ends.

V is TRBV11-2 and J is TRBJ2-2; D is possibly TRBD1 (5 bases). Trimming pared 2 bases from V and 7 bases from J, leaving 17 bases between. Germline V gene lookup returns CDR1 SGHAT and CDR2 FQNNGV. The CDR3 extends over 16 amino acids. CDR3 region: CASSLPAGPRFGELFF. Here the CDR3 DNA reads TGTGCCAGCAGCTTACCGGCAGGGCCCCGCTTCGGGGAGCTGTTTTTT.

The chain uses TRBV28 and TRBJ2-2, with D perhaps TRBD1 (6 bases). Trimming shortened V by 4 bases and J by 5 bases, and 11 bases separated the two germline ends. The CDR3 is 14 amino acids. Per the germline V gene, CDR1 is MDHEN and CDR2 is SYDVKM. In DNA, the CDR3 is TGTGCCAGCAGTTCTTACAGGGCTACCGGGGAGCTGTTTTTT. This sequence encodes CASSSYRATGELFF.

J is TRBJ1-4 and V is TRBV7-2; tentative D call: TRBD1 (5 bases). Trimming shortened V by 4 bases and J by 8 bases, and 11 bases separated the two germline ends. This CDR3 spans 13 amino acids. CDR1 is SGHTA, CDR2 FQGNSA, per germline. This chain's CDR3 is CASSSWGEEKLFF. Here the CDR3 DNA reads TGTGCCAGCAGCTCTTGGGGGGAGGAAAAACTGTTTTTT.

The chain couples TRBV5-1 to TRBJ1-4, with 9 bases that match TRBD1. CDR3 length: 15 residues. Germline trimming cut 2 bases from V and 6 bases from J; bases unmatched to any gene: 5. CDR1 is SGHRS and CDR2 is YFSETQ in the germline V gene. The CDR3 nucleotides read TGCGCCAGCAGCTTTTCGGGACAGGGTGATGAAAAACTGTTTTTT. Translated, it gives CASSFSGQGDEKLFF. Drawing the rest from reference TRBV5-1 and TRBJ1-4, the complete variable domain is KAGVTQTPRYLIKTRGQQVTLSCSPISGHRSVSWYQQTPGQGLQFLFEYFSETQRNKGNFPGRFSGRQFSNSRSEMNVSTLELGDSALYLCASSFSGQGDEKLFFGSGTQLSVL.

The chain employs TRBV6-6 and TRBJ1-4; no definite D call. This CDR3 has 12 residues. Trimming removed 5 bases from V and 11 bases from J, with 12 bases in between. CDR1 is MNHNY and CDR2 is SVGAGI in the germline V gene (reference sequence). The CDR3 coding sequence is TGTGCCAGCAGTCCCCCCATGGGGAAACTGTTTTTT. Protein product: CASSPPMGKLFF.

The CDR3 reads CASSLIARANTGELFF. DNA for the CDR3: TGTGCCAGCAGCTTAATAGCGAGAGCGAACACCGGGGAGCTGTTTTTT. The V gene is TRBV7-9, the J gene TRBJ2-2, with D maybe TRBD2 (5 bases). Trimming shortened V by 2 bases and J by 0 bases, and 10 bases separated the two germline ends. The CDR3 contains 16 residues. CDR1 is SEHNR, CDR2 FQNEAQ, per germline (reference sequence).

This clone was picked up one time. The gene calls are TRBV7-2 and TRBJ2-7, with D possibly being TRBD2 (5 bases). Per germline, CDR1 SGHTA and CDR2 FQGNSA. V dropped 1 base and J dropped 2 bases, with 9 bases sitting between them. This CDR3 has 14 residues. The CDR3 is CASSLVGLPYEQYF. The CDR3 DNA is TGTGCCAGCAGCTTAGTTGGACTGCCCTACGAGCAGTACTTC.

The chain links TRBV12-3 or TRBV12-4 to TRBJ2-3; D gene ambiguous. V lost 9 bases, J lost 2 bases, and 12 bases lay in between. The CDR3 runs 13 residues. The CDR3 loop reads CASRGAFTDTQYF. The CDR3 DNA reads as TGTGCCAGTCGTGGAGCTTTCACAGATACGCAGTATTTT.

The genes are TRBV9 and TRBJ2-2, with a possible D match to TRBD2 (6 bases). The CDR3 contains 16 residues. V shed 4 bases and J shed 4 bases, with 17 bases lying between them. Germline V gene lookup returns CDR1 SGDLS and CDR2 YYNGEE. CDR3 residues: CASSPSVGAGTGELFF. CDR3 coding DNA: TGTGCCAGCAGCCCTAGTGTGGGAGCGGGCACCGGGGAGCTGTTTTTT.